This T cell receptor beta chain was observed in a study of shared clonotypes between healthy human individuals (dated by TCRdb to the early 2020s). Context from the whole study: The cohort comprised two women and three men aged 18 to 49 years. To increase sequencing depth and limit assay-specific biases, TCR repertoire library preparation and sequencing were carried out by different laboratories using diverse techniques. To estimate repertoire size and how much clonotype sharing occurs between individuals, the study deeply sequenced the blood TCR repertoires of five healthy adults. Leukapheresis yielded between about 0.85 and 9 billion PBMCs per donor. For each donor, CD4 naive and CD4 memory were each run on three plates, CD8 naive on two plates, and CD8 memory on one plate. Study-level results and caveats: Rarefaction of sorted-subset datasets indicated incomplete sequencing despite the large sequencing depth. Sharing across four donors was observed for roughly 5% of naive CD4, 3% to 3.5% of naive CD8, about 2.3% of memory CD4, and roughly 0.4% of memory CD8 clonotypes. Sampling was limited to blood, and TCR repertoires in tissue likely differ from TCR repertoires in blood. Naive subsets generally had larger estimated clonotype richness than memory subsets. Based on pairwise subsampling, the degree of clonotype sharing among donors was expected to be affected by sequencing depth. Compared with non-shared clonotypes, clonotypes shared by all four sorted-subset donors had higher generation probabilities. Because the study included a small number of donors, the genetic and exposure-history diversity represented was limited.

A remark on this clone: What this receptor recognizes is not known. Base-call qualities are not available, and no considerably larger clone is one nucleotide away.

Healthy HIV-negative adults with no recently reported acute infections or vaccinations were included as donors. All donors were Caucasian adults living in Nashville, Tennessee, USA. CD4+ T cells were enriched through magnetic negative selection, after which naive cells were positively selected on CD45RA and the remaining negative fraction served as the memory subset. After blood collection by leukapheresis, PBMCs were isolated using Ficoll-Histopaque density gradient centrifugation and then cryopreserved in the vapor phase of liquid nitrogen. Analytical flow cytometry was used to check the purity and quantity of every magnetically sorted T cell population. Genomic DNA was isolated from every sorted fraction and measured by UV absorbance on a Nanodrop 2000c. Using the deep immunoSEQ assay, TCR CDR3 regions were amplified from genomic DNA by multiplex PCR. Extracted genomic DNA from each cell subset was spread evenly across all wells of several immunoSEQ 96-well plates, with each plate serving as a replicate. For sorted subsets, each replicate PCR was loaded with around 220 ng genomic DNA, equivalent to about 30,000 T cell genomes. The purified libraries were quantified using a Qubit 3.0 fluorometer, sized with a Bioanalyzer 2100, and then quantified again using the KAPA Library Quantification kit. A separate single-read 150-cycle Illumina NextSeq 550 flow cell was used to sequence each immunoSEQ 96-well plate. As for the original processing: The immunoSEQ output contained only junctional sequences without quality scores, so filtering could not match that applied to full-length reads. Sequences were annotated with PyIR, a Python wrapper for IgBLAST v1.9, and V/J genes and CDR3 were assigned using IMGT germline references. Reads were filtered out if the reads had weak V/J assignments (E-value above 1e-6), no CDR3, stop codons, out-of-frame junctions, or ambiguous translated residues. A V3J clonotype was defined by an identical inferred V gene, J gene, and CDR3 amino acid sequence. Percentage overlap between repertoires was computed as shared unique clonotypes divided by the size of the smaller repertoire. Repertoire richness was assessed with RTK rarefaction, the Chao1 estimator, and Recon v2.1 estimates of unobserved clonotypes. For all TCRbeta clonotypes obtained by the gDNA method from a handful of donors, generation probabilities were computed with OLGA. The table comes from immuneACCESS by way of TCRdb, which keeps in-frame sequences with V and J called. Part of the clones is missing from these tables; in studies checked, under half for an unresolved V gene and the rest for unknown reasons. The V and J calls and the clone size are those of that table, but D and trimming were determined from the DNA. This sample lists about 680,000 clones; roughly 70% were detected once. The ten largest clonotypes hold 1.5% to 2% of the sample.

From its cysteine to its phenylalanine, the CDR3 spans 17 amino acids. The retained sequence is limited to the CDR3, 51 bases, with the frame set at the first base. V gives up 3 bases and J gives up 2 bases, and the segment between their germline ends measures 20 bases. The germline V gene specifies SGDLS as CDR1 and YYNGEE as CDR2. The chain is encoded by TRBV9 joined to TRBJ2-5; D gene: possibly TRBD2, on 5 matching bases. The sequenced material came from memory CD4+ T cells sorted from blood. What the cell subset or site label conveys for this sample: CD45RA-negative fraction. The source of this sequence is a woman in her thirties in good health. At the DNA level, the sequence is TGTGCCAGCAGCGGTGGGGATAGCGCCTACTCGCAAGAGACCCAGTACTTC. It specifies CASSGGDSAYSQETQYF. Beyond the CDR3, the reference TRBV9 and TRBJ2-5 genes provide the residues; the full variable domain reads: DSGVTQTPKHLITATGQRVTLRCSPRSGDLSVYWYQQSLDQGLQFLIQYYNGEERAKGNILERFSAQQFPDLHSELNLSSLELGDSALYFCASSGGDSAYSQETQYFGPGTRLLVL.